This T cell receptor (beta chain) is drawn from a study of T cell responses to AZD1222 COVID-19 vaccine. The CDR3 consists of 14 residues. In germline, CDR1 is LGHDT, CDR2 YNNKEL (reference sequence). The V segment lost 6 bases and the J segment 3 bases; nucleotides outside the gene matches: 1. The table came from immunoSEQ multiplex PCR; TCRdb's copy has only in-frame clones and leaves some out. The sample contains about 110,000 clones, more than 70% of which appear only once. Source: peripheral blood, taken on day 0 of AZD1222 vaccination. This chain joins TRBV3-1 (or the pseudogene TRBV3-2) and TRBJ1-6; 8 bases agree with TRBD1. This TCR was sampled from an adult in good health. DNA of the CDR3: TGTGCCAGCAGGGGACAGGTCTATAATTCACCCCTCCACTTT. It translates to CASRGQVYNSPLHF.